The 5 T cell receptor beta chains given below trace back to one sample, sequenced in a study of T-cell memory formation after mild COVID-19. TCRdb processed the 5' RACE reads anew with MiXCR; each CDR3 protein has one entry. The sample includes approximately 450,000 distinct CDR3 sequences, 15% to 20% of them seen just once. The sample consisted of PBMCs or a T cell subset sorted from them (not recorded which). These receptors were taken from an adult woman who had mild COVID-19 (a few samples of this study predate the infection). Cell type and time point are not known.

This rearrangement joins TRBV30 to TRBJ2-7; no reliable D call. This CDR3 contains 13 residues. V was pared by 2 bases and J by 1 base, with 9 bases between. Germline CDR1 reads GTSNPN; CDR2 reads SVGIG (reference sequence). The CDR3 nucleotides read TGTGCCTGGAGTCCTGGGATGTCCTACGAGCAGTACTTC. As protein: CAWSPGMSYEQYF. The whole variable domain, remainder taken from reference TRBV30 and TRBJ2-7, is SQTIHQWPATLVQPVGSPLSLECTVEGTSNPNLYWYRQAAGRGLQLLFYSVGIGQISSEVPQNLSASRPQDRQFILSSKKLLLSDSGFYLCAWSPGMSYEQYFGPGTRLTVT.

V and J are TRBV30 and TRBJ2-1, with D perhaps given as TRBD1 or TRBD2 (6 bases each). Germline CDR1 and CDR2: GTSNPN and SVGIG (reference sequence). Trimming stripped 0 bases from V and 6 bases from J, with 12 bases between. The CDR3 runs to 14 residues. CDR3 protein: CAWSVGWGANEQFF. The CDR3, as DNA: TGTGCCTGGAGTGTAGGATGGGGGGCCAATGAGCAGTTCTTC. The whole variable domain, filled in from reference TRBV30 and TRBJ2-1, reads SQTIHQWPATLVQPVGSPLSLECTVEGTSNPNLYWYRQAAGRGLQLLFYSVGIGQISSEVPQNLSASRPQDRQFILSSKKLLLSDSGFYLCAWSVGWGANEQFFGPGTRLTVL.

The CDR3, as DNA: TGTGCCAGCAGCTTATTACGCCTAGCGGCCTCTCCTGAGCAGTTCTTC. Amino acids: CASSLLRLAASPEQFF. V is TRBV7-9 and J is TRBJ2-1; 7 bases are a match to TRBD2. Per germline, CDR1 SEHNR and CDR2 FQNEAQ (reference sequence). J gave up 9 bases and V 2 bases, and 13 bases lay outside the gene matches. CDR3 size: 16 residues.

This clonotype has a handful of counts. This CDR3 reads CASTLGRTQYF. The CDR3 bases are TGTGCCAGCACCCTAGGTAGAACGCAGTATTTT. The chain links TRBV28 to TRBJ2-3; D gene unclear. This CDR3 has 11 residues. Germline loops: CDR1 MDHEN, CDR2 SYDVKM. The V and J ends lost 7 bases and 9 bases respectively, with 11 bases between them.

The sample holds a few counts of this clonotype. This chain connects TRBV7-9 to TRBJ2-1; TRBD2 matches 11 bases. CDR1 is SEHNR and CDR2 is FQNEAQ in the germline V gene (reference sequence). This CDR3 comprises 16 residues. V trimming: 6 bases; J trimming: 5 bases; junction bases outside the gene matches: 9. The CDR3 protein is CASSPGTSGTNNEQFF. The CDR3 nucleotides are TGTGCCAGCAGTCCCGGGACTAGCGGTACCAACAATGAGCAGTTCTTC.